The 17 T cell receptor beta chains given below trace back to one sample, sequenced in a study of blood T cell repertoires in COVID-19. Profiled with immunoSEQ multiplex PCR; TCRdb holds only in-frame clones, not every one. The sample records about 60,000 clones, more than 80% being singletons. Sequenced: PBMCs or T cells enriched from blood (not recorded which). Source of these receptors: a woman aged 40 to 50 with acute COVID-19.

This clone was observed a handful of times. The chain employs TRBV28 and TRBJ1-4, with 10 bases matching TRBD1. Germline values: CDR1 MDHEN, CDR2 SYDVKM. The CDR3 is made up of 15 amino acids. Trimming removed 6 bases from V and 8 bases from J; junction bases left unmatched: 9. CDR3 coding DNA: TGTGCCAGCAGCGCAACGGACAGGGGGTTCGAAAAACTGTTTTTT. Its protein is CASSATDRGFEKLFF. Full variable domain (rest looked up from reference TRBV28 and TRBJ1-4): DVKVTQSSRYLVKRTGEKVFLECVQDMDHENMFWYRQDPGLGLRLIYFSYDVKMKEKGDIPEGYSVSREKKERFSLILESASTNQTSMYLCASSATDRGFEKLFFGSGTQLSVL.

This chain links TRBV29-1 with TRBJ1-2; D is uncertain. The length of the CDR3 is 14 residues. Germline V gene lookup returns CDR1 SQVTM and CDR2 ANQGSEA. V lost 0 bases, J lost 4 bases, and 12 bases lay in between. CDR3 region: CSVEEAGVGYGYTF. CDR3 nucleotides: TGCAGCGTTGAAGAGGCCGGGGTTGGCTATGGCTACACCTTC.

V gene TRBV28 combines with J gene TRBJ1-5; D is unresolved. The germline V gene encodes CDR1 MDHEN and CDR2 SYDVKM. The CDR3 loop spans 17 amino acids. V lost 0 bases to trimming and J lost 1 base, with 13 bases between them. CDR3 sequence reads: CASSLWSPSESNQPQHF. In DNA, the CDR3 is TGTGCCAGCAGTTTATGGAGTCCATCGGAGAGCAATCAGCCCCAGCATTTT.

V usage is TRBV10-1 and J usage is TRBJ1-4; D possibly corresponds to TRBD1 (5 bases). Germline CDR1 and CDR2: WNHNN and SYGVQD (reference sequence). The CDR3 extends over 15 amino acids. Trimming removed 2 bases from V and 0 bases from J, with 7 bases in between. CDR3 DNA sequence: TGCGCCAGCAGTGAGCAGGGATCAACTAATGAAAAACTGTTTTTT. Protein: CASSEQGSTNEKLFF.

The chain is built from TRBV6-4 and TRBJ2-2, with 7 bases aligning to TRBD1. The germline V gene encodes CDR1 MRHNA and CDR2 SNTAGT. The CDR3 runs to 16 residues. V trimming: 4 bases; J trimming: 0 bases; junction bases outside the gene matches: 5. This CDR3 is CASSAQGPPNTGELFF. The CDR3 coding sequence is TGTGCCAGCAGTGCACAGGGGCCACCGAACACCGGGGAGCTGTTTTTT.

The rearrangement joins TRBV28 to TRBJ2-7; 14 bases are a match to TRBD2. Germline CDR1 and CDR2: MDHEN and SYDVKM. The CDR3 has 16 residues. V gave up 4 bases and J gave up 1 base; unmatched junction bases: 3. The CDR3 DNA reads TGTGCCAGCAGTTCGGGACTAGCGGGGGATTCCTACGAGCAGTACGTC. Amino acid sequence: CASSSGLAGDSYEQYV.

This chain's CDR3 is CASSLGSGGAGNQPQHF. The CDR3, as DNA: TGTGCCAGCAGCTTGGGTTCGGGGGGCGCCGGCAATCAGCCCCAGCATTTT. The rearrangement joins TRBV5-5 to TRBJ1-5; possible D gene TRBD1, 6 bases. Per germline, CDR1 SGHKS and CDR2 YYEKEE (reference sequence). CDR3 length: 17 residues. Trimming pared 0 bases from V and 2 bases from J, leaving 15 bases between. The complete variable domain, with remaining parts taken from reference TRBV5-5 and TRBJ1-5, reads DAGVTQSPTHLIKTRGQQVTLRCSPISGHKSVSWYQQVLGQGPQFIFQYYEKEERGRGNFPDRFSARQFPNYSSELNVNALLLGDSALYLCASSLGSGGAGNQPQHFGDGTRLSIL.

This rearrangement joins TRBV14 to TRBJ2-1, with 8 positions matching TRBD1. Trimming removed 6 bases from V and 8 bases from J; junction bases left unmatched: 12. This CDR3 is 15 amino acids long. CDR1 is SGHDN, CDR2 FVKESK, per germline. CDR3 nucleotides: TGTGCCAGCAGTCTCAGGGGGCGCGAGCTGGATGAGCAGTTCTTC. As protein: CASSLRGRELDEQFF.

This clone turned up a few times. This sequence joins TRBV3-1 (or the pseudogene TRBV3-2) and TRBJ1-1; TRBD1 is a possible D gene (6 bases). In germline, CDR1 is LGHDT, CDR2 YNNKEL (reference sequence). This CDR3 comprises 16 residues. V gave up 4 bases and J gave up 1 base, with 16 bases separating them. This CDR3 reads CASSPKETGGNTEAFF. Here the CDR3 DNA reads TGTGCCAGCAGCCCCAAGGAGACAGGAGGGAACACTGAAGCTTTCTTT.

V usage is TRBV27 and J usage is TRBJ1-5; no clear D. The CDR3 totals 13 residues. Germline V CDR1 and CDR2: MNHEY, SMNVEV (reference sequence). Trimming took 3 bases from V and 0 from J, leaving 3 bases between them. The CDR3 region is CASSFFSNQPQHF. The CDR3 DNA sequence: TGTGCCAGCAGTTTCTTTAGCAATCAGCCCCAGCATTTT.

The CDR3 is CASSDHAGINQPQHF. The CDR3 coding sequence is TGTGCCAGCAGTGACCATGCAGGGATCAATCAGCCCCAGCATTTT. The V and J genes are TRBV6-4 and TRBJ1-5; tentatively, D is TRBD1 (5 bases). Trimming shortened V by 2 bases and J by 3 bases, and 11 bases separated the two germline ends. The CDR3 has 15 amino acids. Germline V gene data show CDR1 as MRHNA and CDR2 as SNTAGT.

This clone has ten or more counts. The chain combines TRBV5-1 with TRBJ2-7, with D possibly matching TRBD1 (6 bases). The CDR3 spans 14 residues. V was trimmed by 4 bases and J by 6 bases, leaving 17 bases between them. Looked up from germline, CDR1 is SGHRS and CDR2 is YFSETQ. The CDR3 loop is CASSQRDKLVEQYF. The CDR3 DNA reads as TGCGCCAGCAGCCAGAGGGACAAATTGGTCGAGCAGTACTTC.

The CDR3 reads CASSLEQGSYGYTF. DNA of the CDR3: TGCGCCAGCAGCTTGGAACAGGGAAGCTATGGCTACACCTTC. The J gene is TRBJ1-2, the V gene TRBV5-1; TRBD1 is a possible D gene (6 bases). The CDR3 is 14 amino acids. Germline assignment: CDR1 SGHRS and CDR2 YFSETQ. The V and J ends lost 0 bases and 4 bases respectively, with 10 bases between them.

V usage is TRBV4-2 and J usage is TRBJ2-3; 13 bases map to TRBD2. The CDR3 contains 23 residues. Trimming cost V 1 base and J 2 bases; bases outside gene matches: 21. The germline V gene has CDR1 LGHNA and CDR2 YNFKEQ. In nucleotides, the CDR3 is TGTGCCAGCAGCCAAGTTCTGGGCCCAGGACTAGCGGGGGAGAGAGATCACACAGATACGCAGTATTTT. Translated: CASSQVLGPGLAGERDHTDTQYF.

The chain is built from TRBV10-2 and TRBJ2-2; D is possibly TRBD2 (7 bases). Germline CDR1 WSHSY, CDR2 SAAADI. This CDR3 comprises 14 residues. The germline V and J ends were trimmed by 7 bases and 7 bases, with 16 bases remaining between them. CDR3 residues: CASKVTGRDGELFF. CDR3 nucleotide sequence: TGCGCCAGCAAGGTTACAGGGAGGGACGGGGAGCTGTTTTTT.

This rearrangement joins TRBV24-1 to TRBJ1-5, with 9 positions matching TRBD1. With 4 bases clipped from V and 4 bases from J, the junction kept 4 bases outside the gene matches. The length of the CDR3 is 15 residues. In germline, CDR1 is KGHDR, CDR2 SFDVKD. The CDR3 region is CATSEGTGQNQPQHF. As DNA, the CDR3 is TGTGCCACCAGTGAGGGGACAGGGCAGAATCAGCCCCAGCATTTT.

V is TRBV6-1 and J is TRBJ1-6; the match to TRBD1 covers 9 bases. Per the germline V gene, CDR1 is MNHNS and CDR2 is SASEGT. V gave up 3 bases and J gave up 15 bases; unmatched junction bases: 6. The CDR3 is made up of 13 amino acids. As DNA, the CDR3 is TGTGCCAGCAGTGACCGCGACAGGGGGTTCCTCCACTTT. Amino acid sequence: CASSDRDRGFLHF.